These 28 T cell receptor beta chains share one sample of origin, sequenced in a study of T cells in Graves' hyperthyroidism and ophthalmopathy. Amplified TCR beta CDR3 regions came from RNA transcripts. HTBI primers were the set used in a first-round RT-PCR of the TCR CDR3. MiXCR, run by TCRdb on the multiplex PCR reads, gives a single entry per CDR3 protein. The sample yields 500,000 to 550,000 distinct CDR3 sequences, roughly 20% seen once. The sample comprised blood. The receptor set was obtained from a young man with Graves' hyperthyroidism.

V usage is TRBV28 and J usage is TRBJ2-7; 7 bases align to TRBD1. The ends lost 6 bases at V and 3 bases at J; junction bases unmatched: 11. The germline gives CDR1 MDHEN, CDR2 SYDVKM. This CDR3 is 15 amino acids long. CDR3 amino acids: CASRTETGISYEQYF. Here the CDR3 DNA reads TGTGCCAGCAGAACGGAGACAGGGATCAGCTACGAGCAGTACTTC.

This clonotype was counted between two and nine times. This chain joins TRBV11-2 and TRBJ1-5; D not certain. Trimming left V 5 bases short and J 0 bases short, with 23 bases between. The length of the CDR3 is 19 residues. Germline V CDR1 and CDR2: SGHAT, FQNNGV. The CDR3 DNA reads as TGTGCCAGCAGCCCACCAACGACCGAGGCATATGGTAGCAATCAGCCCCAGCATTTT. Amino acid sequence: CASSPPTTEAYGSNQPQHF.

This clonotype was detected a few times. The chain combines TRBV6-5 with TRBJ1-1; TRBD1 matches 8 bases. V was clipped by 8 bases and J by 3 bases; unmatched bases: 2. The CDR3 runs to 12 residues. CDR1 is MNHEY, CDR2 SVGAGI, per germline. CDR3 sequence reads: CASQGADTEAFF. The CDR3 DNA reads TGTGCCAGCCAGGGGGCAGACACTGAAGCTTTCTTT.

Regarding this clonotype: A much larger clone differs by one base, so this may be a read error. CDR3: CSARVTKHIQYF. The CDR3 nucleotides read TGCAGTGCCCGGGTGACCAAACACATTCAGTACTTC. The chain uses TRBV20-1 and TRBJ2-4, with unresolved D. CDR1 is DFQATT and CDR2 is SNEGSKA in the germline V gene (reference sequence). The CDR3 runs 12 residues.

This clonotype was detected ten times or more. This rearrangement joins TRBV12-3 or TRBV12-4 to TRBJ2-7, with D perhaps TRBD1 (5 bases). CDR3 length equals 14 residues. V was trimmed by 3 bases and J by 6 bases, leaving 15 bases between them. CDR3 nucleotides: TGTGCCAGCAGTTTTGAAGGAAGTACAGGCGAGCAGTACTTC. Translation gives CASSFEGSTGEQYF.

The chain joins TRBV7-2 to TRBJ1-5; possible D gene TRBD1, 6 bases. V shed 5 bases and J shed 0 bases, with 11 bases lying between them. The CDR3 is 15 residues long. Per germline, CDR1 SGHTA and CDR2 FQGNSA. The CDR3 is CASSAYRVSNQPQHF. The CDR3 nucleotides are TGTGCCAGCAGCGCGTACAGGGTTAGCAATCAGCCCCAGCATTTT.

This clonotype was observed at least ten times. The chain has TRBV6-5 and TRBJ1-2; D possibly corresponds to TRBD1 (5 bases). The CDR3 runs 14 residues. Germline lookup yields CDR1 MNHEY and CDR2 SVGAGI. V lost 5 bases and J 4 bases, leaving 14 bases between the germline ends. The CDR3 loop reads CASSNGGMVYGYTF. The CDR3 DNA reads as TGTGCCAGCAGTAACGGGGGGATGGTCTATGGCTACACCTTC.

This clonotype appeared a few times. This chain uses TRBV11-2 with TRBJ2-2; no clear D gene. V lost 0 bases and J lost 1, with 6 bases in between. Germline V lookup: CDR1 SGHAT, CDR2 FQNNGV. The CDR3 loop spans 15 amino acids. Written as DNA, the CDR3 is TGTGCCAGCAGCTTAGAAGCCTGGAACACCGGGGAGCTGTTTTTT. It is translated as CASSLEAWNTGELFF.

The sample holds many counts of this clonotype. This sequence joins TRBV20-1 and TRBJ1-1; D is perhaps TRBD1 (5 bases). Germline CDR1 is DFQATT and CDR2 is SNEGSKA (reference sequence). The CDR3 contains 10 residues. The CDR3 sequence is CAGESTEAFF. As DNA, the CDR3 is TGCGCGGGGGAAAGCACTGAAGCTTTCTTT.

The chain carries TRBV5-5 and TRBJ2-7; unclear D gene. The germline V and J ends were trimmed by 3 bases and 2 bases, with 15 bases remaining between them. The germline CDR1 and CDR2 sequences are SGHKS and YYEKEE (reference sequence). There are 15 residues in the CDR3. Written as DNA, the CDR3 is TGTGCCAGCAGCTGGGTTGAGCTGAAGCCCTACGAGCAGTACTTC. Its translation is CASSWVELKPYEQYF. The variable domain in full, completed from reference TRBV5-5 and TRBJ2-7, reads DAGVTQSPTHLIKTRGQQVTLRCSPISGHKSVSWYQQVLGQGPQFIFQYYEKEERGRGNFPDRFSARQFPNYSSELNVNALLLGDSALYLCASSWVELKPYEQYFGPGTRLTVT.

The gene calls are TRBV30 and TRBJ2-7; D might be TRBD1 (5 bases). This CDR3 spans 15 amino acids. The V gene's germline CDR1 is GTSNPN and CDR2 SVGIG (reference sequence). With 0 bases removed from V and 7 bases from J, the gap between germline ends came to 19 bases. The DNA of the CDR3 is TGTGCCTGGAGTGTAAGGTTAAGGGGAAGTGGGGAGCAGTACTTC. Its protein product is CAWSVRLRGSGEQYF.

This clonotype was recorded at least ten times. The chain links TRBV28 to TRBJ2-2, with TRBD1 matching over 8 bases. Trimming cost V 4 bases and J 8 bases; bases outside gene matches: 6. The CDR3 sequence is 14 residues long. From germline, CDR1 is MDHEN and CDR2 SYDVKM. The CDR3 nucleotides are TGTGCCAGCAGTTCTTTTCAGGGGGCAGGGGAGCTGTTTTTT. Translation: CASSSFQGAGELFF.

This clonotype was found many times. V gene TRBV2 combines with J gene TRBJ1-1; perhaps TRBD1 as D (6 bases). The length of the CDR3 is 18 residues. Germline CDR1 SNHLY, CDR2 FYNNEI. Trimming took off 6 bases at V and 2 bases at J, with 25 bases between the two ends. CDR3 coding DNA: TGTGCCAGCAGCTACCGGGGGAGAGGGGGGATTGTCAACACTGAAGCTTTCTTT. Translating it yields CASSYRGRGGIVNTEAFF.

There are many counts of this clonotype. The gene calls are TRBV2 and TRBJ1-1; 8 positions agree with TRBD1. V lost 10 bases, J lost 0 bases, and 4 bases stayed unmatched. CDR3 length: 13 residues. The germline V gene encodes CDR1 SNHLY and CDR2 FYNNEI. CDR3 region: CAIQDRVNTEAFF. DNA for the CDR3: TGTGCCATCCAGGACAGGGTGAACACTGAAGCTTTCTTT. Supplemented by reference TRBV2 and TRBJ1-1, the full variable domain reads EPEVTQTPSHQVTQMGQEVILRCVPISNHLYFYWYRQILGQKVEFLVSFYNNEISEKSEIFDDQFSVERPDGSNFTLKIRSTKLEDSAMYFCAIQDRVNTEAFFGQGTRLTVV.

This clonotype was counted ten times or more. CDR3 residues: CASSFFLLGVSGNTIYF. CDR3 DNA: TGTGCCAGCAGTTTTTTTCTCCTGGGGGTCTCTGGAAACACCATATATTTT. The rearrangement links TRBV28 to TRBJ1-3, with D tentatively TRBD1 (5 bases). The CDR3 loop spans 17 amino acids. V was shortened by 3 bases and J by 0 bases, with 15 bases between the two germline ends. CDR1 and CDR2 (germline): MDHEN, SYDVKM.

Many counts were recorded for this clonotype. The genes are TRBV14 and TRBJ2-5, with TRBD1 matching 7 bases. CDR3 size: 15 residues. Germline V gives CDR1 SGHDN, CDR2 FVKESK. Germline trimming cut 5 bases from V and 7 bases from J; bases unmatched to any gene: 13. The CDR3 DNA sequence: TGTGCCAGCAGCGACCGAAACGCCCGACAGGGGACCCAGTACTTC. The encoded protein is CASSDRNARQGTQYF.

This clonotype was seen repeatedly, ten times or more. The V gene is TRBV7-3, the J gene TRBJ2-7; the match to TRBD1 covers 9 bases. This CDR3 spans 14 amino acids. V lost 5 bases to trimming and J lost 5 bases; unmatched junction nucleotides: 7. Germline-derived CDR1 and CDR2 are SGHTA and FQGTGA. The CDR3 sequence: CASSQDRGGHEQYF. Written as DNA, the CDR3 is TGTGCCAGCAGCCAGGACAGGGGAGGACACGAGCAGTACTTC.

The chain uses TRBV27 and TRBJ2-7; D is unresolved. Germline values: CDR1 MNHEY, CDR2 SMNVEV (reference sequence). V lost 2 bases to trimming and J lost 3 bases, with 11 bases between them. This CDR3 contains 14 residues. CDR3 bases: TGTGCCAGCAGTTTAATTGGCCTCCGCTACGAGCAGTACTTC. Protein sequence: CASSLIGLRYEQYF.

The genes are TRBV2 and TRBJ2-7; D unresolved. Deletions cut 6 bases from V and 4 bases from J, with 4 bases between. From germline, CDR1 is SNHLY and CDR2 FYNNEI. The CDR3 is 10 residues long. In DNA, the CDR3 is TGTGCCAGCAGATCGTACGAGCAGTACTTC. Translating it yields CASRSYEQYF. Drawing the rest from reference TRBV2 and TRBJ2-7, the complete variable domain is EPEVTQTPSHQVTQMGQEVILRCVPISNHLYFYWYRQILGQKVEFLVSFYNNEISEKSEIFDDQFSVERPDGSNFTLKIRSTKLEDSAMYFCASRSYEQYFGPGTRLTVT.

This clonotype turned up a few times. This chain uses TRBV12-5 with TRBJ2-2, with D possibly being TRBD2 (5 bases). The CDR3 sequence is 16 residues long. V lost 1 base, J lost 1 base, and 10 bases lay in between. Germline CDR1 LGHNT, CDR2 FRNRAP. In DNA, the CDR3 is TGTGCTAGTGGTTTGGGGGAGACATTGAACACCGGGGAGCTGTTTTTT. Protein: CASGLGETLNTGELFF.

This clonotype was observed many times. The gene calls are TRBV24-1 and TRBJ2-7; D not resolved. The germline V gene encodes CDR1 KGHDR and CDR2 SFDVKD. V lost 5 bases to trimming and J lost 4 bases, with 5 bases between them. The CDR3 consists of 11 residues. DNA for the CDR3: TGTGCCACCAGTGGCACTTACGAGCAGTACTTC. It translates to CATSGTYEQYF.

The chain couples TRBV6-1 to TRBJ1-4; D is uncertain. Germline assignment: CDR1 MNHNS and CDR2 SASEGT. The CDR3 length is 15 residues. Between the trimmed V and J ends, which lost 1 base and 1 base, there was a span of 7 bases. CDR3 sequence: CASSEGPGTNEKLFF. The CDR3 DNA reads as TGTGCCAGCAGTGAAGGGCCAGGAACTAATGAAAAACTGTTTTTT.

The chain combines TRBV11-2 with TRBJ2-7; no definite D call. The length of the CDR3 is 13 residues. The germline gives CDR1 SGHAT, CDR2 FQNNGV. Trimming shortened V by 1 base and J by 7 bases, and 11 bases separated the two germline ends. This CDR3 is CASSLGWGLEQYF. For the CDR3, the DNA is TGTGCCAGCAGCTTAGGTTGGGGTCTGGAGCAGTACTTC.

The chain links TRBV30 to TRBJ1-5, with D unclear. Per the germline V gene, CDR1 is GTSNPN and CDR2 is SVGIG (reference sequence). CDR3 length: 14 amino acids. With 1 base removed from V and 1 base from J, the gap between germline ends came to 8 bases. The DNA of the CDR3 is TGTGCCTGGAGTGGGGAGGTCAGCAATCAGCCCCAGCATTTT. Its translation: CAWSGEVSNQPQHF.

This clonotype has ten or more counts. The chain carries TRBV28 and TRBJ1-1, with TRBD1 identical over 7 bases. CDR1 is MDHEN and CDR2 is SYDVKM in the germline V gene. V was clipped by 2 bases and J by 4 bases; unmatched bases: 7. The CDR3 is 15 amino acids. The CDR3 loop is CASSLRNRGVTEAFF. CDR3 in DNA: TGTGCCAGCAGTTTAAGGAACAGGGGAGTCACTGAAGCTTTCTTT.

This clonotype was detected many times. This chain links TRBV6-1 with TRBJ2-7; D gene uncertain. This CDR3 spans 14 amino acids. CDR1 and CDR2 (germline): MNHNS, SASEGT. Trimming stripped 1 base from V and 3 bases from J, with 10 bases between. CDR3 DNA: TGTGCCAGCAGTGAAGGCACCGCCGGCTACGAGCAGTACTTC. It yields the protein CASSEGTAGYEQYF.

In this sample, this clonotype turned up many times. This chain joins TRBV6-1 and TRBJ2-5; D assignment may be TRBD1 or TRBD2 (5 bases each). Trimming left V 8 bases short and J 4 bases short, with 11 bases between. The CDR3 contains 12 residues. The germline gives CDR1 MNHNS, CDR2 SASEGT. For the CDR3, the DNA is TGTGCCAGCTCGGCAGGGAGAGAGACCCAGTACTTC. Its protein is CASSAGRETQYF.

This clonotype came up many times. The genes are TRBV6-1 and TRBJ2-7; D remains ambiguous. CDR1 MNHNS and CDR2 SASEGT come from the germline V gene. Deletions cut 4 bases from V and 2 bases from J, with 9 bases between. This CDR3 has 13 amino acids. The CDR3 DNA follows: TGTGCCAGCAGTGCGGCACACACCTACGAGCAGTACTTC. It translates to CASSAAHTYEQYF.